The TCR beta chain described here comes from a study of blood T cell repertoires in COVID-19. Study at large: COVID-19 samples collected from the United States, Italy and Spain covered acute and convalescent phases. Sources were T cells, B-cell-depleted T cells, or PBMCs; the material itself was cDNA or gDNA.

Germline loops: CDR1 KGHSH, CDR2 LQKENI. This CDR3 spans 13 amino acids. V was clipped by 5 bases and J by 4 bases; unmatched bases: 2. In the original analysis: Nucleated cell number was recorded as an estimate derived from reference gene primer amplification. Assay: immunoSEQ multiplex PCR; the TCRdb copy retains only in-frame clones and omits some. From that table come the V and J calls and clone size; the DNA was used to work out D and trimming. Of 150,000 to 200,000 clones in the sample, approximately 90% are singletons; the top ten hold more than 6.5%. This clone was seen just once. This sequence joins TRBV18 and TRBJ2-4, with 7 bases matching TRBD2. Sequenced: peripheral blood. The clonotype comes from a woman older than 75 in a cohort sampled during active or convalescent COVID-19. CDR3 nucleotides: TGTGCCAGCTCAACGGGGGGTAAAAACATTCAGTACTTC. Protein sequence: CASSTGGKNIQYF.